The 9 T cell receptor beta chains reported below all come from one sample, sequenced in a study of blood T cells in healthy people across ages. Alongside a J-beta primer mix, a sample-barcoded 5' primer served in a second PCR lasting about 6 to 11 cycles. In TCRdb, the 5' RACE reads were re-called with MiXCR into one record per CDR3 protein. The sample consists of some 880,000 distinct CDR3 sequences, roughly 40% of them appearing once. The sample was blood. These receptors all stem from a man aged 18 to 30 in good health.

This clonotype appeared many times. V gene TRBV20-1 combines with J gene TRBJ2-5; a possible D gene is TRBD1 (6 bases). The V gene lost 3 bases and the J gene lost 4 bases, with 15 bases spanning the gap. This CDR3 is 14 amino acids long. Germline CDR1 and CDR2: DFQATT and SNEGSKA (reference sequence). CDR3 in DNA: TGCAGTGCTAGGGTTTGGGGGCGCAGAGAGACCCAGTACTTC. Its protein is CSARVWGRRETQYF.

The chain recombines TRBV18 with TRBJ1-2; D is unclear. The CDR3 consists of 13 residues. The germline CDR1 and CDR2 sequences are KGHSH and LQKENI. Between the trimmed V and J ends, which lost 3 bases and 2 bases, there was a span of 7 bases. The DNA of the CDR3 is TGTGCCAGCTCACCGACACAAAACTATGGCTACACCTTC. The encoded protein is CASSPTQNYGYTF.

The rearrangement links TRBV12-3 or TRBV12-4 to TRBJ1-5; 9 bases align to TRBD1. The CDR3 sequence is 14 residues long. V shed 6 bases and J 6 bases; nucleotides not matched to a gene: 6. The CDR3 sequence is CASRATGGSQPQHF. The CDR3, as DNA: TGTGCCAGCAGGGCTACAGGGGGCAGTCAGCCCCAGCATTTT.

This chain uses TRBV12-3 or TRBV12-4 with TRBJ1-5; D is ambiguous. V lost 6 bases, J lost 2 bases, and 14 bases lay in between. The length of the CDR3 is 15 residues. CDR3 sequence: CASSPVAGGNQPQHF. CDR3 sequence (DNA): TGTGCCAGCAGCCCGGTTGCGGGTGGCAATCAGCCCCAGCATTTT.

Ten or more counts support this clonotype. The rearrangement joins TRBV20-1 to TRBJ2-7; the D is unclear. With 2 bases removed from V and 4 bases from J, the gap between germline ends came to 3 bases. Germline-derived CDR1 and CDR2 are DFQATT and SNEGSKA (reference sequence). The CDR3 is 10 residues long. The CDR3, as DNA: TGCAGTGCTAGACCTTACGAGCAGTACTTC. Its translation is CSARPYEQYF.

CDR3 region: CASSLTSGGANEQYF. The CDR3 nucleotides are TGTGCCAGCAGTTTGACTAGCGGGGGGGCGAATGAGCAGTACTTC. The chain is built from TRBV12-3 or TRBV12-4 and TRBJ2-5, with TRBD2 matching over 14 bases. The junction had 8 bases not matched to a gene; V was cut back by 3 bases and J by 11 bases. This CDR3 is built from 15 residues.

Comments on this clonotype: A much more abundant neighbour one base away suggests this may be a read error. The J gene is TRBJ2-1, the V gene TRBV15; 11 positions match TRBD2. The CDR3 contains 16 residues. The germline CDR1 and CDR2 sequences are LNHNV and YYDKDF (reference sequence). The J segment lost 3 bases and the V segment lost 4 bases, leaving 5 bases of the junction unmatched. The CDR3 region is CATSTLAGGYYNEQFF. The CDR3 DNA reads TGTGCCACCAGCACATTAGCGGGGGGGTACTACAATGAGCAGTTCTTC. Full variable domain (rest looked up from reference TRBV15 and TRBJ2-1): DAMVIQNPRYQVTQFGKPVTLSCSQTLNHNVMYWYQQKSSQAPKLLFHYYDKDFNNEADTPDNFQSRRPNTSFCFLDIRSPGLGDTAMYLCATSTLAGGYYNEQFFGPGTRLTVL.

CDR3 sequence (DNA): TGTGCCAGCGTTGGGGACAGTAAGAGCTATGGCTACACCTTC. Amino acids: CASVGDSKSYGYTF. The chain carries TRBV12-3 or TRBV12-4 and TRBJ1-2; 7 bases fit TRBD1. The CDR3 has 14 amino acids. V trimming: 8 bases; J trimming: 4 bases; junction bases outside the gene matches: 10.

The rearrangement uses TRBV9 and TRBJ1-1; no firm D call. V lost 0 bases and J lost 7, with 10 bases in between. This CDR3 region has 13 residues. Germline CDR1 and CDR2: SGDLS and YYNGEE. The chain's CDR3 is CASSVASTVEAFF. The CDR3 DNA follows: TGTGCCAGCAGCGTAGCTAGCACAGTTGAAGCTTTCTTT. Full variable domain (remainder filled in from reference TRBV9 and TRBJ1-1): DSGVTQTPKHLITATGQRVTLRCSPRSGDLSVYWYQQSLDQGLQFLIQYYNGEERAKGNILERFSAQQFPDLHSELNLSSLELGDSALYFCASSVASTVEAFFGQGTRLTVV.